The 2 T cell receptor beta chains below all came from one sample that was sequenced in a study of shared clonotypes between healthy human individuals. Assay: immunoSEQ multiplex PCR; the TCRdb copy retains only in-frame clones and omits some. The table shows fewer than 1.6 million clones, with just under 99% occurring only once. Input material: naive CD4+ T cells sorted from blood. Subset: CD45RA+ positively selected. These receptors all come from a man aged 25 to 40 in good health.

The chain uses TRBV11-2 and TRBJ2-1; 7 bases map to TRBD2. Germline V CDR1 and CDR2: SGHAT, FQNNGV. The CDR3 consists of 17 residues. The V segment lost 0 bases and the J segment 10 bases; nucleotides outside the gene matches: 15. In DNA, the CDR3 is TGTGCCAGCAGCTTAGACGGCGGGACTAACCACCCTTGGGAGCAGTTCTTC. Its translation: CASSLDGGTNHPWEQFF.

The V and J genes are TRBV13 and TRBJ2-1, with D possibly TRBD2 on 6 matching bases. The CDR3 consists of 16 residues. Germline CDR1 and CDR2: PRHDT and FYEKMQ (reference sequence). V lost 4 bases to trimming and J lost 8 bases, with 21 bases between them. In nucleotides, the CDR3 is TGTGCCAGCAGCTCGCCCTGGGACTCCCGCGGCCATGAGCAGTTCTTC. Its translation is CASSSPWDSRGHEQFF.